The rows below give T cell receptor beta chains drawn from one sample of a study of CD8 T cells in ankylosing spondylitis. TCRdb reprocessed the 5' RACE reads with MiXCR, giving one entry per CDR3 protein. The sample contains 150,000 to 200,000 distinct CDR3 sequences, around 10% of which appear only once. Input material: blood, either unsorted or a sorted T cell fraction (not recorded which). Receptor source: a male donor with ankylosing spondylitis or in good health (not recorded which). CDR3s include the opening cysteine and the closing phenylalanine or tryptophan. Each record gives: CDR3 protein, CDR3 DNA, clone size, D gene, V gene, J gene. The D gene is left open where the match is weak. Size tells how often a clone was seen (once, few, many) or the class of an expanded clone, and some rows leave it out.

CDR3aa: CASSPGQYTGELFF
CDR3nt: TGTGCCAGCAGCCCCGGACAGTACACCGGGGAGCTGTTTTTT
abundance: .
d_gene: .
v_gene: TRBV3-1
j_gene: TRBJ2-2

CDR3aa: CASSQEGQGPPQHF
CDR3nt: TGCGCCAGCAGCCAAGAGGGACAGGGACCTCCCCAGCATTTT
abundance: many
d_gene: TRBD1
v_gene: TRBV4-3
j_gene: TRBJ1-5

CDR3aa: CASSLGTVSTDTQYF
CDR3nt: TGTGCCAGCAGCCTAGGGACGGTGAGCACAGATACGCAGTATTTT
abundance: few
d_gene: .
v_gene: TRBV27
j_gene: TRBJ2-3

CDR3aa: CSAVSGGALTDMQYF
CDR3nt: TGCAGTGCCGTTAGCGGGGGGGCTTTGACAGATATGCAGTATTTT
abundance: .
d_gene: TRBD2
v_gene: TRBV20-1
j_gene: TRBJ2-3

CDR3aa: CSARASGREVTGELFF
CDR3nt: TGCAGTGCTAGGGCTAGCGGGAGGGAAGTTACCGGGGAGCTGTTTTTT
abundance: .
d_gene: TRBD2
v_gene: TRBV20-1
j_gene: TRBJ2-2

CDR3aa: CSARDLAGARNYNEQFF
CDR3nt: TGCAGTGCTAGAGATCTAGCGGGGGCCAGAAATTACAATGAGCAGTTCTTC
abundance: .
d_gene: TRBD2
v_gene: TRBV20-1
j_gene: TRBJ2-1

CDR3aa: CASSYSTKLEQFF
CDR3nt: TGTGCCAGCAGTTACTCGACGAAGCTCGAGCAGTTCTTC
abundance: .
d_gene: .
v_gene: TRBV6-2/TRBV6-3
j_gene: TRBJ2-1

CDR3aa: CASSFSGDPYEQYF
CDR3nt: TGCGCCAGCAGCTTTAGCGGAGACCCCTACGAGCAGTACTTC
abundance: .
d_gene: .
v_gene: TRBV5-1
j_gene: TRBJ2-7

CDR3aa: CASSLGGQGAKNEQFF
CDR3nt: TGCGCCAGCAGCTTGGGGGGTCAGGGGGCGAAAAATGAGCAGTTCTTC
abundance: few
d_gene: TRBD1
v_gene: TRBV5-1
j_gene: TRBJ2-1

CDR3aa: CSASPRGLYQETQYF
CDR3nt: TGCAGTGCTAGTCCCCGGGGGTTATACCAAGAGACCCAGTACTTC
abundance: many
d_gene: .
v_gene: TRBV20-1
j_gene: TRBJ2-5

CDR3aa: CASNLAGEQFF
CDR3nt: TGTGCCAGTAACTTAGCGGGTGAGCAGTTCTTC
abundance: few
d_gene: TRBD2
v_gene: TRBV7-8
j_gene: TRBJ2-1

CDR3aa: CASSYADRADSGANVLTF
CDR3nt: TGTGCCAGCAGTTACGCCGACAGAGCCGACTCTGGGGCCAACGTCCTGACTTTC
abundance: few
d_gene: .
v_gene: TRBV6-5
j_gene: TRBJ2-6

CDR3aa: CSVDLARPDGKDYGYTF
CDR3nt: TGCAGCGTTGATCTAGCCCGGCCGGATGGGAAGGACTATGGCTACACCTTC
abundance: many
d_gene: .
v_gene: TRBV29-1
j_gene: TRBJ1-2

CDR3aa: CSVRGDNEQFF
CDR3nt: TGCAGCGTCCGGGGGGACAATGAGCAGTTCTTC
abundance: few
d_gene: TRBD2
v_gene: TRBV29-1
j_gene: TRBJ2-1

CDR3aa: CASRTSGTTYEQYF
CDR3nt: TGCGCCAGCAGAACTAGCGGTACCACCTACGAGCAGTACTTC
abundance: few
d_gene: TRBD2
v_gene: TRBV5-1
j_gene: TRBJ2-7

CDR3aa: CASSFRGGAGVGEQFF
CDR3nt: TGTGCCAGCAGTTTCCGCGGTGGAGCGGGAGTTGGTGAGCAGTTCTTC
abundance: many
d_gene: TRBD2
v_gene: TRBV27
j_gene: TRBJ2-1

CDR3aa: CASSQVGGANTGELFF
CDR3nt: TGTGCCAGCAGCCAAGTCGGGGGCGCGAACACCGGGGAGCTGTTTTTT
abundance: .
d_gene: .
v_gene: TRBV4-2
j_gene: TRBJ2-2

CDR3aa: CASSLGELRRMSNYGYTF
CDR3nt: TGTGCCAGCAGCTTGGGGGAGTTACGGAGGATGTCTAACTATGGCTACACCTTC
abundance: .
d_gene: .
v_gene: TRBV5-6
j_gene: TRBJ1-2

CDR3aa: CASSLSGTDYEQYF
CDR3nt: TGTGCCAGCAGCTTATCCGGGACTGACTACGAGCAGTACTTC
abundance: many
d_gene: .
v_gene: TRBV11-2
j_gene: TRBJ2-7

CDR3aa: CASSRDYTDTQYF
CDR3nt: TGTGCCAGCAGCCGGGACTACACAGATACGCAGTATTTT
abundance: once
d_gene: TRBD2
v_gene: TRBV7-2
j_gene: TRBJ2-3